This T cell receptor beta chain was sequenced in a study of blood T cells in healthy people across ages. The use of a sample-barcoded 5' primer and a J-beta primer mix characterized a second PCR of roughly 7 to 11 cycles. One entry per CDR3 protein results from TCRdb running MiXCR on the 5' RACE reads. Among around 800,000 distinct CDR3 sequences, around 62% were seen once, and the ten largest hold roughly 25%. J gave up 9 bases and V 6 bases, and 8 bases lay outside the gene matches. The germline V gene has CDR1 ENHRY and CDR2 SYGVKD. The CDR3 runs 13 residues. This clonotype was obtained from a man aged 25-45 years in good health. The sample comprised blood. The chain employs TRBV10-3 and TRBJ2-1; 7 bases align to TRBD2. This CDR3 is CAISLDGGGEQFF. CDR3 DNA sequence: TGTGCCATCAGCCTCGACGGCGGGGGTGAGCAGTTCTTC.